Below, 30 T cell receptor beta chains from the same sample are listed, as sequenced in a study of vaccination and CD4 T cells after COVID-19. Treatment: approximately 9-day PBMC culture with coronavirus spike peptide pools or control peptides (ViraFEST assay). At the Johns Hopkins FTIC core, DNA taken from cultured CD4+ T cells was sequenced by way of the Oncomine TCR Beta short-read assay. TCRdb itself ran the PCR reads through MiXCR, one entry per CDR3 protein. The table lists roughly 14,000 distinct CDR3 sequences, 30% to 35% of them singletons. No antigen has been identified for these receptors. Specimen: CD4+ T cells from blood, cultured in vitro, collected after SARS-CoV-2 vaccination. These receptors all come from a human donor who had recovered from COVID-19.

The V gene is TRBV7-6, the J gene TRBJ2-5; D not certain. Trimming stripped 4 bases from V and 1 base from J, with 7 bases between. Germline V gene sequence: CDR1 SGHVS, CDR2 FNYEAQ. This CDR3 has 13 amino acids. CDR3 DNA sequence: TGTGCCAGCAGCTCCCGCCCCCAAGAGACCCAGTACTTC. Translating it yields CASSSRPQETQYF.

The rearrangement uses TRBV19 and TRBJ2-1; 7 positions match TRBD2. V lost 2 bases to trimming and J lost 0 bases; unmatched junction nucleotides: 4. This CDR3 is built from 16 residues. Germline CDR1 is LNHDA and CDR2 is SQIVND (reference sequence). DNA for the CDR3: TGTGCCAGTAGTATAAAGCTAGCGGCCTCCTACAATGAGCAGTTCTTC. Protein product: CASSIKLAASYNEQFF.

The CDR3 bases are TGTGCCAGCAGTGTACAGGGTACAGGGAACACTGAAGCTTTCTTT. As protein: CASSVQGTGNTEAFF. The chain recombines TRBV6-1 with TRBJ1-1, with D possibly being TRBD1 (6 bases). V was trimmed by 4 bases and J by 1 base, leaving 13 bases between them. Germline V lookup: CDR1 MNHNS, CDR2 SASEGT. The CDR3 covers 15 residues.

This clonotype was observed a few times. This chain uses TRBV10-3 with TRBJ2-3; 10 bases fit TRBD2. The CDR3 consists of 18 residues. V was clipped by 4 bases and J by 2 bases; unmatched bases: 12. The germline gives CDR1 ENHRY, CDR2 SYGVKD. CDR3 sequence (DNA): TGTGCCATCAGTGGATACCTAGCGGGAGAGGGGTACACAGATACGCAGTATTTT. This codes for CAISGYLAGEGYTDTQYF.

In DNA, the CDR3 is TGTGCCAGCAGCTCCAGAGCAACAGGGGGCAATCAGCCCCAGCATTTT. This translates into CASSSRATGGNQPQHF. The rearrangement links TRBV7-6 to TRBJ1-5, with 7 bases that match TRBD1. This CDR3 is built from 16 residues. The junction had 8 bases not matched to a gene; V was cut back by 4 bases and J by 2 bases. In germline, CDR1 is SGHVS, CDR2 FNYEAQ.

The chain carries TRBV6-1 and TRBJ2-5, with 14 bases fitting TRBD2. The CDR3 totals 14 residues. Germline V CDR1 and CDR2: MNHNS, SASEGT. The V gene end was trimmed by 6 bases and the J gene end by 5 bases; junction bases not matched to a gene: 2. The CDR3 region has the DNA TGTGCCAGCAGGCGGACTAGCGGGAGGGAGACCCAGTACTTC. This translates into CASRRTSGRETQYF.

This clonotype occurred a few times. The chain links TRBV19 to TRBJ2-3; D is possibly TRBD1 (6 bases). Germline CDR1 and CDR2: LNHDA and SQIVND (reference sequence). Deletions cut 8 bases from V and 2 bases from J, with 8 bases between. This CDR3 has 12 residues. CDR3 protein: CASGGYTDTQYF. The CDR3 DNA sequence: TGTGCCAGTGGGGGCTACACAGATACGCAGTATTTT.

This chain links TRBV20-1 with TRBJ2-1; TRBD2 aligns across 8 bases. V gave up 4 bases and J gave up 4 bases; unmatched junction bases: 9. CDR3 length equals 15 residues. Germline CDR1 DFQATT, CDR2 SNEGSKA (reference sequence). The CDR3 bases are TGCAGTGCTATTGGATGGCGGGAGGAGTACAATGAGCAGTTCTTC. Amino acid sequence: CSAIGWREEYNEQFF.

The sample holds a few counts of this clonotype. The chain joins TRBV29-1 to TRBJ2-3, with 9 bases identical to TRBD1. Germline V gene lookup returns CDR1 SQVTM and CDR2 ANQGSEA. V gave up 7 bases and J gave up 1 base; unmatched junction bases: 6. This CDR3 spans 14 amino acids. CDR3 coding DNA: TGCAGCGGAAACAGGGGGCCCGGCACAGATACGCAGTATTTT. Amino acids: CSGNRGPGTDTQYF.

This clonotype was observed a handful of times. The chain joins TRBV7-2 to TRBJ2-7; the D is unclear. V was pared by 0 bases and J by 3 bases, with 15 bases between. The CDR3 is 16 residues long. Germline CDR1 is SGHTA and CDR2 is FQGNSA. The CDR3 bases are TGTGCCAGCAGCTTAGCGCTTCGCCCAGAAGTCTACGAGCAGTACTTC. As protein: CASSLALRPEVYEQYF.

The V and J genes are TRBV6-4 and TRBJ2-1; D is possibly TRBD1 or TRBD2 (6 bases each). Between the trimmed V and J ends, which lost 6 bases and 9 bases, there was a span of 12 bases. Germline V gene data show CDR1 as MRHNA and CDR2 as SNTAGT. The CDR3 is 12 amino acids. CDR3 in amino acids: CASRTEGGEQFF. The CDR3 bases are TGTGCCAGCAGAACGGAGGGGGGTGAGCAGTTCTTC.

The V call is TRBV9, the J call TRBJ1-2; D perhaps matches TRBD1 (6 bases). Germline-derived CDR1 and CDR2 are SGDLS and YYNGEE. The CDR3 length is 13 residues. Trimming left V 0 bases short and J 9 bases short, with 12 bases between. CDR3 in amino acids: CASSVAAGVRYTF. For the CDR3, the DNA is TGTGCCAGCAGCGTAGCGGCAGGGGTACGCTACACCTTC.

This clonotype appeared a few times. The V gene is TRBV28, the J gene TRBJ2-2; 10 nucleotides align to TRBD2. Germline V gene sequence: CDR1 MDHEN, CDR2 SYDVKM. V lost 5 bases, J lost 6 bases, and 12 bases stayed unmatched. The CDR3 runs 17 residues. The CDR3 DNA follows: TGTGCCAGCAGTCCACCCCGGGGAGCGGGAGGGTCCGGGGAGCTGTTTTTT. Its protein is CASSPPRGAGGSGELFF.

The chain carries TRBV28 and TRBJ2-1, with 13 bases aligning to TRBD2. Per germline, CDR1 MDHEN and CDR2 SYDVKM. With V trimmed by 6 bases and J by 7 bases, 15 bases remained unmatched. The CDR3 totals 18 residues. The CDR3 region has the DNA TGTGCCAGCAGCCCCACTAGCGGGAGGGCAAGTTCAATAAATGAGCAGTTCTTC. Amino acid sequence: CASSPTSGRASSINEQFF.

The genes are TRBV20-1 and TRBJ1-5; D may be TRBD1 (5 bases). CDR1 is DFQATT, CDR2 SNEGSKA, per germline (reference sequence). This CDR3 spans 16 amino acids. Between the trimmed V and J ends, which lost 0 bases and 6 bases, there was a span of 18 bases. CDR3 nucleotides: TGCAGTGCTAGAGATGTTGGAGCAGGGCCAGGTCAGCCCCAGCATTTT. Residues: CSARDVGAGPGQPQHF.

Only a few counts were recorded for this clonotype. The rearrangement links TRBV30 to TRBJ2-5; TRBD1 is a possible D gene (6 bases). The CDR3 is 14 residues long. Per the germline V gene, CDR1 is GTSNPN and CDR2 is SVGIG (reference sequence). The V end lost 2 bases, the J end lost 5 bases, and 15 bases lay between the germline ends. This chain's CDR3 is CAWSLGHPLETQYF. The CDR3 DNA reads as TGTGCCTGGAGTTTGGGACACCCTTTGGAGACCCAGTACTTC. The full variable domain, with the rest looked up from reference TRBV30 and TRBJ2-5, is SQTIHQWPATLVQPVGSPLSLECTVEGTSNPNLYWYRQAAGRGLQLLFYSVGIGQISSEVPQNLSASRPQDRQFILSSKKLLLSDSGFYLCAWSLGHPLETQYFGPGTRLLVL.

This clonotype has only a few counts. The CDR3 DNA reads as TGTGCCAGCAGCTTAGGTTTCGGATCAACCAGTAGTACGCAGTATTTT. Translated, it gives CASSLGFGSTSSTQYF. The rearrangement joins TRBV7-2 to TRBJ2-3; the D is unclear. V lost 1 base to trimming and J lost 8 bases, with 19 bases between them. In germline, CDR1 is SGHTA, CDR2 FQGNSA. CDR3 length equals 16 residues.

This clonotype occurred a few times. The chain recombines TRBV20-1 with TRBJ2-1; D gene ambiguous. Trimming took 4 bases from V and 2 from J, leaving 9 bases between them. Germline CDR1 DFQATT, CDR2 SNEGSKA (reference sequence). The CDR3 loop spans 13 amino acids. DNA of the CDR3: TGCAGTGCTACTAGAAGCGCCTACAATGAGCAGTTCTTC. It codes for CSATRSAYNEQFF.

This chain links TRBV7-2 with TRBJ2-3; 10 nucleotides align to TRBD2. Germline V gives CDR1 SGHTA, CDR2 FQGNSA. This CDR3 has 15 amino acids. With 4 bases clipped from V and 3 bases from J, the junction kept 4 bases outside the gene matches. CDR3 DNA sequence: TGTGCCAGCAGCTCTAGCGGGAGTTTGACAGATACGCAGTATTTT. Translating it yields CASSSSGSLTDTQYF.

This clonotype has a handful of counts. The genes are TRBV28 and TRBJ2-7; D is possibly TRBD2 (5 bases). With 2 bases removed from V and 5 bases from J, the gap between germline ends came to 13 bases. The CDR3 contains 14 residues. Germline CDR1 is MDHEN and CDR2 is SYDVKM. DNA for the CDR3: TGTGCCAGCAGTTTACCCGGGATGGAGAACGAGCAGTACTTC. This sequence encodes CASSLPGMENEQYF.

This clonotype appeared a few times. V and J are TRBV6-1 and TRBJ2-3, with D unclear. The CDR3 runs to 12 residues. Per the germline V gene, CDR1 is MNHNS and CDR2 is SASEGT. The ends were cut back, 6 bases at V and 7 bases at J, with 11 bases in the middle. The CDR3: CASSQTSNTQYF. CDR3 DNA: TGTGCCAGCAGCCAGACCTCGAATACGCAGTATTTT.

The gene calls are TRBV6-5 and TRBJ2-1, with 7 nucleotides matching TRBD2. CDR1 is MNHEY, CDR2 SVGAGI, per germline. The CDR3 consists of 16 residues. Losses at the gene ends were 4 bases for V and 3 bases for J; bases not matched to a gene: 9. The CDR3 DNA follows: TGTGCCAGCAGTTCTGTTCCGGGAGGTGGCTACAATGAGCAGTTCTTC. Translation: CASSSVPGGGYNEQFF.

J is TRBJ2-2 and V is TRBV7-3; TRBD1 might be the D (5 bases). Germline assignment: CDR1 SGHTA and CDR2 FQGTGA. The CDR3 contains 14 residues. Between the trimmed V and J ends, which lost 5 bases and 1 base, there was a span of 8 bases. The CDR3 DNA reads TGTGCCAGCAGCCGGACACTGAACACCGGGGAGCTGTTTTTT. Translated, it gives CASSRTLNTGELFF.

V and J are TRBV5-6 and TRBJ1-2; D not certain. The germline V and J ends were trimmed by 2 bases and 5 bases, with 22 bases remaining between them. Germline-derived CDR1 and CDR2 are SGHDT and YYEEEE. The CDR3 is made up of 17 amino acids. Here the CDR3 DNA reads TGTGCCAGCAGCTTTTTAGATTGGGCGGTCAAAAGTTATGGCTACACCTTC. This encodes CASSFLDWAVKSYGYTF.

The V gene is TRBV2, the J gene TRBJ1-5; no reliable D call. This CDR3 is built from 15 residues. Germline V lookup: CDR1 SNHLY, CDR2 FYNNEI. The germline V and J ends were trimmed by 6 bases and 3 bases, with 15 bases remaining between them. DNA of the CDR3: TGTGCCAGCAGCGACCCTAAGGGTCCCAATCAGCCCCAGCATTTT. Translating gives CASSDPKGPNQPQHF.

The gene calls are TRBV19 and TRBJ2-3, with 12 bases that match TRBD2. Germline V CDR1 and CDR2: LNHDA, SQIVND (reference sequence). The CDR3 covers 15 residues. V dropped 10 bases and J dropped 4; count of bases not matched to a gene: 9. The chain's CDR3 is CATIRTSGTADTQYF. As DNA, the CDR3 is TGTGCCACCATCCGGACTAGCGGGACGGCAGATACGCAGTATTTT.

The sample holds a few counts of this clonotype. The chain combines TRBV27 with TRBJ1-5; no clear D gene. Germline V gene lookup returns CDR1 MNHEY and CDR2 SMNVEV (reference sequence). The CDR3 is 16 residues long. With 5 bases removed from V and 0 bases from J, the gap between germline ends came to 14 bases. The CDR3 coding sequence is TGTGCCAGCAGTAGATACAGCGGATATAGCAATCAGCCCCAGCATTTT. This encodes CASSRYSGYSNQPQHF.

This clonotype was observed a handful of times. The CDR3 sequence is CASKYPYGDEQYF. The CDR3 coding sequence is TGTGCCAGCAAATACCCATACGGGGACGAGCAGTACTTC. V usage is TRBV6-1 and J usage is TRBJ2-7; perhaps TRBD2 as D (5 bases). This CDR3 has 13 residues. Germline loops: CDR1 MNHNS, CDR2 SASEGT. The ends were cut back, 7 bases at V and 5 bases at J, with 15 bases in the middle.

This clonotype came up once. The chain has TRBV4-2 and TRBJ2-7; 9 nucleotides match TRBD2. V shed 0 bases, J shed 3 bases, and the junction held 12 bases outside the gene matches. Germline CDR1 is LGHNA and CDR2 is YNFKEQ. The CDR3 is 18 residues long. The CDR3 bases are TGTGCCAGCAGCCAAGATGACCCCCCGACTAGCGGTTACTACGAGCAGTACTTC. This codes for CASSQDDPPTSGYYEQYF.

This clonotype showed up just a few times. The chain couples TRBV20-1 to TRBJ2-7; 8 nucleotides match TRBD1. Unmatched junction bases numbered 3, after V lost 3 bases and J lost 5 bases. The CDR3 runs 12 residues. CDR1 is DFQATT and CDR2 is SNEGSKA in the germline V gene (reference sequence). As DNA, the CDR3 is TGCAGTGCTAGCAGGGGGCCGGACGAGCAGTACTTC. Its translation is CSASRGPDEQYF.